Presented here are 21 T cell receptor beta chains from one specimen sequenced in a study of cytomegalovirus exposure and HLA in healthy donors. This PCR relied on a set of 60 Vbeta primers and 13 Jbeta primers. The protocol was immunoSEQ multiplex PCR, while the TCRdb copy is restricted to in-frame clones and leaves out a portion. The table lists fewer than 85,000 clones, roughly 82% of them singletons. Sequenced: PBMCs. The receptors stem from a man between 65 and 85 years old in good health and CMV-seropositive.

The chain is built from TRBV5-1 and TRBJ2-7; TRBD1 matches 7 bases. V was pared by 2 bases and J by 1 base, with 6 bases of the junction left unmatched. Per germline, CDR1 SGHRS and CDR2 YFSETQ. The CDR3 contains 15 residues. CDR3 residues: CASSFGTDSSYEQYF. DNA of the CDR3: TGCGCCAGCAGCTTCGGGACAGATTCTTCCTACGAGCAGTACTTC. Full variable domain (missing parts from reference TRBV5-1 and TRBJ2-7): KAGVTQTPRYLIKTRGQQVTLSCSPISGHRSVSWYQQTPGQGLQFLFEYFSETQRNKGNFPGRFSGRQFSNSRSEMNVSTLELGDSALYLCASSFGTDSSYEQYFGPGTRLTVT.

The chain combines TRBV15 with TRBJ1-2, with TRBD1 matching 10 bases. V was pared by 4 bases and J by 1 base, with 12 bases of the junction left unmatched. CDR1 and CDR2 (germline): LNHNV, YYDKDF (reference sequence). The CDR3 is made up of 18 amino acids. For the CDR3, the DNA is TGTGCCACCAGCAAACCGACAGGGGGCCTCGGAGTTAACTATGGCTACACCTTC. Its protein product is CATSKPTGGLGVNYGYTF.

The rearrangement joins TRBV6-6 to TRBJ2-2; D is perhaps TRBD2 (5 bases). The CDR3 has 14 residues. V was trimmed by 0 bases and J by 4 bases, leaving 6 bases between them. CDR1 is MNHNY and CDR2 is SVGAGI in the germline V gene (reference sequence). CDR3 DNA: TGTGCCAGCAGTTACTCGGGAGCCACCGGGGAGCTGTTTTTT. This codes for CASSYSGATGELFF.

This chain joins TRBV2 and TRBJ2-3; weak D call: TRBD2 (5 bases). Germline loops: CDR1 SNHLY, CDR2 FYNNEI. V lost 5 bases and J 6 bases, leaving 6 bases between the germline ends. This CDR3 is 11 amino acids long. CDR3 DNA: TGTGCCAGCAGTTGGGAGGATACGCAGTATTTT. This translates into CASSWEDTQYF.

The chain carries TRBV5-1 and TRBJ1-6; 9 nucleotides match TRBD1. Germline trimming cut 4 bases from V and 7 bases from J; bases unmatched to any gene: 12. The CDR3 sequence is 17 residues long. Germline loops: CDR1 SGHRS, CDR2 YFSETQ. The CDR3, as DNA: TGCGCCAGCAGCCGGGACAGGGCGTTTGGCTACAATTCACCCCTCCACTTT. Its translation: CASSRDRAFGYNSPLHF. Supplemented by reference TRBV5-1 and TRBJ1-6, the full variable domain reads KAGVTQTPRYLIKTRGQQVTLSCSPISGHRSVSWYQQTPGQGLQFLFEYFSETQRNKGNFPGRFSGRQFSNSRSEMNVSTLELGDSALYLCASSRDRAFGYNSPLHFGNGTRLTVT.

DNA of the CDR3: TGTGCCAGTAGTAAAAGGACAGGGGGCAGCAGCACTGAAGCTTTCTTT. This translates into CASSKRTGGSSTEAFF. The rearrangement joins TRBV19 to TRBJ1-1; 11 bases match TRBD1. V was clipped by 4 bases and J by 4 bases; unmatched bases: 8. The CDR3 extends over 16 amino acids. Per germline, CDR1 LNHDA and CDR2 SQIVND (reference sequence).

The chain joins TRBV18 to TRBJ2-7; D is possibly TRBD1 (6 bases). The CDR3 consists of 14 residues. The V end was cut by 3 bases, the J end by 5 bases, with 14 bases between. Germline CDR1 and CDR2: KGHSH and LQKENI. CDR3 DNA sequence: TGTGCCAGCTCACCGAGGGCAGGGGACCACGAGCAGTACTTC. The encoded protein is CASSPRAGDHEQYF. Variable domain in full (rest from reference TRBV18 and TRBJ2-7): NAGVMQNPRHLVRRRGQEARLRCSPMKGHSHVYWYRQLPEEGLKFMVYLQKENIIDESGMPKERFSAEFPKEGPSILRIQQVVRGDSAAYFCASSPRAGDHEQYFGPGTRLTVT.

This clone was observed a few times. The chain links TRBV10-3 to TRBJ1-2; 12 nucleotides agree with TRBD1. Per germline, CDR1 ENHRY and CDR2 SYGVKD. The CDR3 totals 16 residues. Trimming removed 7 bases from V and 0 bases from J; junction bases left unmatched: 6. In DNA, the CDR3 is TGTGCCATCATGGGACAGGGGGCTGCTTCTAACTATGGCTACACCTTC. It is translated as CAIMGQGAASNYGYTF.

This clone was detected only once. This chain connects TRBV29-1 to TRBJ2-6, with a weak D call TRBD1 (6 bases). The CDR3 contains 15 residues. The germline V gene encodes CDR1 SQVTM and CDR2 ANQGSEA. V gave up 7 bases and J gave up 0 bases, with 13 bases separating them. CDR3 residues: CSAEQGNSGANVLTF. The CDR3 DNA follows: TGCAGCGCCGAACAGGGAAACTCTGGGGCCAACGTCCTGACTTTC. Supplemented by reference TRBV29-1 and TRBJ2-6, the full variable domain reads SAVISQKPSRDICQRGTSLTIQCQVDSQVTMMFWYRQQPGQSLTLIATANQGSEATYESGFVIDKFPISRPNLTFSTLTVSNMSPEDSSIYLCSAEQGNSGANVLTFGAGSRLTVL.

This chain joins TRBV6-1 and TRBJ1-4; 11 nucleotides align to TRBD1. Unmatched junction bases numbered 4, after V lost 2 bases and J lost 8 bases. Germline V CDR1 and CDR2: MNHNS, SASEGT. CDR3 length equals 15 residues. Here the CDR3 DNA reads TGTGCCAGCAGTGAACGGGGGACAGGGGGGGAAAAACTGTTTTTT. Translating gives CASSERGTGGEKLFF.

V and J are TRBV5-1 and TRBJ2-7; the match to TRBD1 covers 7 bases. V dropped 1 base and J dropped 9; count of bases not matched to a gene: 10. This CDR3 spans 14 amino acids. The germline V gene encodes CDR1 SGHRS and CDR2 YFSETQ. The CDR3 spells CASSLNGQDSSQYF. The CDR3 region has the DNA TGCGCCAGCAGCTTGAATGGACAGGACTCTTCGCAGTACTTC. Looking up the rest from reference TRBV5-1 and TRBJ2-7 gives the full variable domain: KAGVTQTPRYLIKTRGQQVTLSCSPISGHRSVSWYQQTPGQGLQFLFEYFSETQRNKGNFPGRFSGRQFSNSRSEMNVSTLELGDSALYLCASSLNGQDSSQYFGPGTRLTVT.

This sequence joins TRBV5-1 and TRBJ2-3, with 12 nucleotides matching TRBD2. J was trimmed by 2 bases and V by 0 bases; bases with no gene match: 4. CDR1 and CDR2 from the germline V gene are SGHRS and YFSETQ. There are 17 residues in the CDR3. The CDR3 is CASSLGASGGVTDTQYF. In nucleotides, the CDR3 is TGCGCCAGCAGCTTGGGGGCTAGCGGGGGGGTCACAGATACGCAGTATTTT.

The V and J genes are TRBV29-1 and TRBJ2-4; TRBD1 matches 7 bases. Germline V gene sequence: CDR1 SQVTM, CDR2 ANQGSEA. V lost 4 bases, J lost 8 bases, and 2 bases stayed unmatched. The length of the CDR3 is 11 residues. The CDR3 is CSVGQGDIQYF. The CDR3, as DNA: TGCAGCGTTGGACAGGGTGACATTCAGTACTTC.

V usage is TRBV5-1 and J usage is TRBJ2-3; TRBD1 is a possible D gene (5 bases). V was cut by 1 base and J by 0 bases, with 9 bases left in between. Germline CDR1 is SGHRS and CDR2 is YFSETQ. CDR3 length: 15 amino acids. The CDR3 DNA follows: TGCGCCAGCAGCTTGACAGGTTGGAGCACAGATACGCAGTATTTT. Protein sequence: CASSLTGWSTDTQYF.

The chain employs TRBV11-2 and TRBJ2-7, with TRBD1 as a possible D gene (5 bases). Germline V lookup: CDR1 SGHAT, CDR2 FQNNGV. V was cut by 5 bases and J by 5 bases, with 13 bases left in between. The length of the CDR3 is 13 residues. The CDR3 reads CASSTGHWNEQYF. The CDR3 DNA follows: TGTGCCAGCAGCACAGGACACTGGAACGAGCAGTACTTC.

This clone has only a few counts. The V and J genes are TRBV6-4 and TRBJ2-2; a weak D match, TRBD1 (5 bases). The CDR3 covers 14 residues. V was trimmed by 4 bases and J by 5 bases, leaving 11 bases between them. CDR1 is MRHNA and CDR2 is SNTAGT in the germline V gene. The CDR3: CASSVQGRTGELFF. CDR3 in DNA: TGTGCCAGCAGTGTTCAGGGTCGGACCGGGGAGCTGTTTTTT.

CDR3 sequence: CASSFDRGTGELFF. In DNA, the CDR3 is TGTGCCAGCAGCTTCGACAGGGGAACCGGGGAGCTGTTTTTT. The chain has TRBV7-2 and TRBJ2-2; TRBD1 matches 8 bases. Trimming cost V 3 bases and J 5 bases; bases outside gene matches: 2. The germline V gene encodes CDR1 SGHTA and CDR2 FQGNSA. This CDR3 is built from 14 residues.

V and J are TRBV23-1 and TRBJ2-7; a possible D gene is TRBD2 (5 bases). TRBV23-1 is marked as an open reading frame, function uncertain. The CDR3 contains 16 residues. V was trimmed by 1 base and J by 3 bases, leaving 16 bases between them. The CDR3 DNA sequence: TGCGCCAGCAGTCAATACTGGAGAGGGTCTTTCTACGAGCAGTACTTC. Protein sequence: CASSQYWRGSFYEQYF.

The CDR3 loop is CASSVAPGHSYGYTF. CDR3 coding DNA: TGTGCCAGCAGCGTAGCCCCGGGACACAGCTATGGCTACACCTTC. This rearrangement joins TRBV9 to TRBJ1-2; D may be TRBD1 (6 bases). CDR1 and CDR2 from the germline V gene are SGDLS and YYNGEE. The CDR3 runs to 15 residues. The ends were cut back, 0 bases at V and 4 bases at J, with 13 bases in the middle.

The gene calls are TRBV14 and TRBJ1-2; D remains unclear. V shed 3 bases and J shed 8 bases, with 13 bases lying between them. This CDR3 is 13 amino acids long. Germline lookup yields CDR1 SGHDN and CDR2 FVKESK. CDR3 protein: CASSHTTGGGYTF. CDR3 sequence (DNA): TGTGCCAGCAGCCACACGACCGGCGGGGGCTACACCTTC.

J is TRBJ2-7 and V is TRBV6-1, with a weak D call TRBD2 (5 bases). The CDR3 extends over 12 amino acids. V was shortened by 4 bases and J by 7 bases, with 11 bases between the two germline ends. Germline V CDR1 and CDR2: MNHNS, SASEGT. The CDR3 DNA reads as TGTGCCAGCAGTGCCGGGGTTGGGGAGCAGTACTTC. It translates to CASSAGVGEQYF.